This T cell receptor (beta chain) was identified during a study of OX40 agonist ivuxolimab in advanced cancers. Study at large: Hepatocellular carcinoma, melanoma, renal cell or head and neck cancer occurred in dose-escalation patients.

Deletions cut 1 base from V and 3 bases from J, with 11 bases between. The CDR3 has 14 amino acids. CDR1 and CDR2 from the germline V gene are SGHRS and YFSETQ. Some clones are missing from TCRdb's copy, which holds only in-frame ones; the method was immunoSEQ multiplex PCR. The sample carries some 30,000 clones, about 87% recorded once. With baseline, cycle 4 day 1, and cycle 7 day 1 as timepoints, blood was sampled. This receptor was identified in an adult with an advanced solid tumor such as melanoma, head and neck, liver or kidney cancer. Sample: CD4+ or CD8+ T cells sorted from blood, taken in a trial of the OX40 agonist ivuxolimab. The V gene is TRBV5-1, the J gene TRBJ2-7; a weak D match, TRBD1 (6 bases). CDR3 amino acids: CASSLHQDSYEQYF. The CDR3, as DNA: TGCGCCAGCAGCTTGCATCAGGACAGCTACGAGCAGTACTTC.